The rows below give T cell receptor beta chains drawn from one sample of a study of blood T cell repertoires in COVID-19. Only in-frame clones appear in the TCRdb table, and some are missing; sequencing was by immunoSEQ multiplex PCR. The sample yields 240,000 or so clones, approximately 90% seen once. Source material: PBMCs or T cells enriched from blood (not recorded which). These receptors were taken from a man aged 50-59 years who had been exposed to COVID-19. CDR3s include the opening cysteine and the closing phenylalanine or tryptophan. The D gene is left open where the match is weak. Clone size, where shown, is once, few, many, or a class for clones that have expanded.

>-|TRBV24-1|TRBJ1-2|-
CATSSEKTAYGYTF
TGTGCCACCAGCTCGGAGAAGACGGCCTATGGCTACACCTTC
>TRBD2|TRBV24-1|TRBJ2-5|once
CATSRPLTTSGKVEETQYF
TGTGCCACCAGTCGGCCCTTAACGACTAGCGGGAAGGTTGAAGAGACCCAGTACTTC
>-|TRBV12-5|TRBJ1-2|few
CASGSNFYGYTF
TGTGCTAGTGGGAGCAACTTCTATGGCTACACCTTC
>-|TRBV5-1|TRBJ2-2|-
CASSLVGGKYTGELFF
TGCGCCAGCAGCTTGGTCGGAGGGAAATACACCGGGGAGCTGTTTTTT
>-|TRBV5-4|TRBJ2-5|-
CASSFDREETQYF
TGTGCCAGCAGCTTCGACAGAGAAGAGACCCAGTACTTC
>-|TRBV5-1|TRBJ1-1|-
CASSLLGDLGTEAFF
TGCGCCAGCAGCTTGCTGGGGGACTTAGGCACTGAAGCTTTCTTT
>-|TRBV12-5|TRBJ2-1|-
CASGLWGLSSYNEQFF
TGTGCTAGTGGTTTATGGGGGCTTAGCTCCTACAATGAGCAGTTCTTC
>TRBD1|TRBV2|TRBJ1-2|-
CASSERGGNGYTF
TGTGCCAGCAGTGAAAGAGGGGGCAATGGCTACACCTTC
>TRBD1|TRBV2|TRBJ1-2|-
CASSEADRGVYGYTF
TGTGCCAGCAGTGAAGCGGACAGGGGGGTCTATGGCTACACCTTC
>TRBD2|TRBV5-1|TRBJ2-7|few
CASSLRTSGGVKYEQYF
TGCGCCAGCAGCTTGAGAACTAGCGGGGGCGTAAAATACGAGCAGTACTTC
>-|TRBV5-1|TRBJ1-1|-
CASTNRALNTEAFF
TGCGCCAGCACTAACAGGGCATTGAACACTGAAGCTTTCTTT
>-|TRBV5-1|TRBJ2-5|-
CASSLTVQETQYF
TGCGCCAGCAGCTTGACAGTACAAGAGACCCAGTACTTC
>-|TRBV6-5|TRBJ1-2|-
CASSYSEQGDGYTF
TGTGCCAGCAGTTACTCGGAACAGGGTGATGGCTACACCTTC
>TRBD1|TRBV6-6|TRBJ2-7|-
CASSSTGGIYEQYF
TGTGCCAGCAGTTCGACAGGGGGGATATACGAGCAGTACTTC
>-|TRBV2|TRBJ2-5|-
CASSAQTGQETQYF
TGTGCCAGCAGTGCCCAGACAGGTCAAGAGACCCAGTACTTC
>TRBD2|TRBV24-1|TRBJ2-7|-
CATSDTGTRDEQYF
TGTGCCACCAGTGATACCGGGACTAGAGACGAGCAGTACTTC
>-|TRBV5-1|TRBJ2-3|-
CASSLLGQADTQYF
TGCGCCAGCAGCTTACTAGGGCAGGCAGATACGCAGTATTTT
>-|TRBV15|TRBJ2-1|-
CATSPSGASYNEQFF
TGTGCCACCAGCCCGAGCGGAGCCTCCTACAATGAGCAGTTCTTC
>-|TRBV14|TRBJ2-7|-
CASSPGVVYEQYF
TGTGCCAGCAGCCCCGGGGTCGTTTACGAGCAGTACTTC
>TRBD1|TRBV9|TRBJ2-3|-
CASSRTGGEDTQYF
TGTGCCAGCAGCAGAACAGGGGGAGAAGATACGCAGTATTTT
>TRBD1|TRBV4-2|TRBJ1-5|-
CASSHPSGQVSNQPQHF
TGTGCCAGCAGCCACCCCTCGGGACAGGTAAGCAATCAGCCCCAGCATTTT
>TRBD1|TRBV7-6|TRBJ1-5|-
CASSPTGGEQPQHF
TGTGCCAGCAGCCCGACAGGGGGCGAACAGCCCCAGCATTTT
>-|TRBV13|TRBJ1-2|-
CASSLARYGYTF
TGTGCCAGCAGCTTAGCGCGGTATGGCTACACCTTC
>-|TRBV18|TRBJ2-5|-
CASSPDFGGPQETQYF
TGTGCCAGCTCACCCGATTTCGGGGGGCCACAAGAGACCCAGTACTTC